This T cell receptor (beta chain) was found in a study of naive and memory T cell subsets. Regarding the study as a whole: Naive repertoires, especially CD8, held a few larger clonotypes, possibly memory cells re-expressing CD45RA.

Unmatched junction bases numbered 7, after V lost 7 bases and J lost 5 bases. CDR3 length: 13 amino acids. Two oligonucleotides, mixed equimolar, formed the beta constant-region primer covering TRBC1 and TRBC2. Nested alpha and beta constant-region primers with the SP2 primer drove four PCR rounds on ligated cDNA. Via MiXCR, TCRdb re-called the UMI-ligation and nested PCR reads, giving one row per CDR3 protein. The profile shows over 80,000 distinct CDR3 sequences, around 11% of them singletons. In regard to this clonotype: Its antigen is unidentified.

CMV status came from CD4+ T cell IFNgamma after overnight CMV lysate stimulation of fresh PBMCs. This clonotype originated in a human donor in good health. Sample: naive CD4+ T cells from blood. This sequence joins TRBV12-3 or TRBV12-4 and TRBJ2-5; 7 positions match TRBD1. Written as DNA, the CDR3 is TGTGCCAGCACCCCGACAGGGAGTGAGACCCAGTACTTC. Translated: CASTPTGSETQYF.